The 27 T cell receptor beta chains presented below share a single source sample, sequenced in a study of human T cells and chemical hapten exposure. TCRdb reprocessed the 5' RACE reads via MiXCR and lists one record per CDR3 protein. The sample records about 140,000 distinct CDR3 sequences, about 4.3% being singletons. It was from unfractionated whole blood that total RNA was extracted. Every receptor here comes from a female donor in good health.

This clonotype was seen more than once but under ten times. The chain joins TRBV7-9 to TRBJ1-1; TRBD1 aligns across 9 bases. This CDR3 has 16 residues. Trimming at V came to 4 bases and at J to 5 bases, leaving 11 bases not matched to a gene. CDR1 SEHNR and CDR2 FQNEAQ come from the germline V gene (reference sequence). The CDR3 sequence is CASSSFNRGRWTEAFF. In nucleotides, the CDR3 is TGTGCCAGCAGCTCCTTCAACAGGGGGCGATGGACTGAAGCTTTCTTT.

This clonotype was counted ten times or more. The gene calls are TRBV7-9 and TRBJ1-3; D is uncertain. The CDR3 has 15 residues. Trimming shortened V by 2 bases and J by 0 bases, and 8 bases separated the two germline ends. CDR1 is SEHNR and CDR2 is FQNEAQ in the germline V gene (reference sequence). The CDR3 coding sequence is TGTGCCAGCAGCTTATTTAGGCTCTCTGGAAACACCATATATTTT. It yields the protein CASSLFRLSGNTIYF.

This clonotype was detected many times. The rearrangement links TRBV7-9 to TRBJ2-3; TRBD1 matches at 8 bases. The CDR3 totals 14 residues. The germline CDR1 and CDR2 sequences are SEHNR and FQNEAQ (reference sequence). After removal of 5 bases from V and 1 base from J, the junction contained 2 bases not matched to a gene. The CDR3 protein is CASSAGQGTDTQYF. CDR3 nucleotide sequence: TGTGCCAGCAGCGCGGGACAGGGCACAGATACGCAGTATTTT.

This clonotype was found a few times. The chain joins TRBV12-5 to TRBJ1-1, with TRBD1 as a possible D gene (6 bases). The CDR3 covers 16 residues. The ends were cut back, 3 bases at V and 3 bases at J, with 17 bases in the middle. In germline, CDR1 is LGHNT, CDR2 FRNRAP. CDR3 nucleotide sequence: TGTGCTAGTGGTTTAACGCTCAGACAGGATCACACTGAAGCTTTCTTT. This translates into CASGLTLRQDHTEAFF.

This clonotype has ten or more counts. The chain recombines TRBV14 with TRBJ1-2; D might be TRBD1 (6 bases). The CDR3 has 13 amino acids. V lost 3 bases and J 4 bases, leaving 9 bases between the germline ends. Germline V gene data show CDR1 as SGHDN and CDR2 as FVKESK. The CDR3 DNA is TGTGCCAGCAGCCAGACAGGAGGCTATGGCTACACCTTC. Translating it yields CASSQTGGYGYTF. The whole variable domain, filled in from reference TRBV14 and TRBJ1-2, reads EAGVTQFPSHSVIEKGQTVTLRCDPISGHDNLYWYRRVMGKEIKFLLHFVKESKQDESGMPNNRFLAERTGGTYSTLKVQPAELEDSGVYFCASSQTGGYGYTFGSGTRLTVV.

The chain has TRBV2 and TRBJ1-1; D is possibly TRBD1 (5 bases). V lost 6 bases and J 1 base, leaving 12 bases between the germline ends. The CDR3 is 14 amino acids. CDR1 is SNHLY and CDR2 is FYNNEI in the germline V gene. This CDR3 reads CASRSGGTNTEAFF. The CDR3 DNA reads TGTGCCAGCAGGTCGGGGGGAACGAACACTGAAGCTTTCTTT.

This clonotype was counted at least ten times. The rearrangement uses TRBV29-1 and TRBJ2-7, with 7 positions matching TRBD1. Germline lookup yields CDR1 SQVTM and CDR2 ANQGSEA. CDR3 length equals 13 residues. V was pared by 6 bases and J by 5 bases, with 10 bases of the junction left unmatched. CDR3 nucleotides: TGCAGCGTCTCAGACAGGGTCGACAACGAGCAGTACTTC. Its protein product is CSVSDRVDNEQYF.

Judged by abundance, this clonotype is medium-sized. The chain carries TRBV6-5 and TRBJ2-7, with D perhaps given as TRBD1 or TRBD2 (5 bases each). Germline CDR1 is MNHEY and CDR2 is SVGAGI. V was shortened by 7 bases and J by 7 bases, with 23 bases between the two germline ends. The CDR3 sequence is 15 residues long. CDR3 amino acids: CASTSLSEGPYEQYF. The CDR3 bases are TGTGCCAGCACCTCCCTTTCAGAGGGACCGTATGAGCAGTACTTC.

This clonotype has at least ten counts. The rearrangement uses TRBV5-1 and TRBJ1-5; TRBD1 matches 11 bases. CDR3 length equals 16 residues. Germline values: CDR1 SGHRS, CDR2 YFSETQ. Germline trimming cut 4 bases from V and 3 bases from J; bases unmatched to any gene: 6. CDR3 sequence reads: CASSPGQGAVNQPQHF. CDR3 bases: TGCGCCAGCAGCCCTGGACAGGGGGCAGTCAATCAGCCCCAGCATTTT.

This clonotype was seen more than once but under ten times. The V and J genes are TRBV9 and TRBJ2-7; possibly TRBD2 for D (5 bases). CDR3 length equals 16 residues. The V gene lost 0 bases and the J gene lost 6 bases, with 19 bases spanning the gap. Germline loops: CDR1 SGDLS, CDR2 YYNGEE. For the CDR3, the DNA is TGTGCCAGCAGCGTAGCTCCAAAGGCGGGTGTCATCGAGCAGTACTTC. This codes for CASSVAPKAGVIEQYF.

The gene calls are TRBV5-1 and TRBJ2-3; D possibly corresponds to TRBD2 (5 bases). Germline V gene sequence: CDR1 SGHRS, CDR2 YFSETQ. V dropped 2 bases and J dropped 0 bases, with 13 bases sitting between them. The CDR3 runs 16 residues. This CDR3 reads CASSLMSRTSTDTQYF. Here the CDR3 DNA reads TGCGCCAGCAGCTTAATGTCTCGGACTAGCACAGATACGCAGTATTTT.

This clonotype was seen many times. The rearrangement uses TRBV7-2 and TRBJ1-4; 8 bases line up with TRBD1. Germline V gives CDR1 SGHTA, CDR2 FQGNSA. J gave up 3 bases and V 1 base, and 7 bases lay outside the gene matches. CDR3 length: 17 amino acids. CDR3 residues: CASSLGSDRAPNEKLFF. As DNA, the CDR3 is TGTGCCAGCAGCTTAGGGTCGGACAGGGCGCCTAATGAAAAACTGTTTTTT.

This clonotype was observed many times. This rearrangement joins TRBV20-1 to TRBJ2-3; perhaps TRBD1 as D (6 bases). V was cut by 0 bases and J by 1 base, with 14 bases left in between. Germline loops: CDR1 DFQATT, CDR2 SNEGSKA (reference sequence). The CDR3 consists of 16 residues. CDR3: CSARDRHREGTDTQYF. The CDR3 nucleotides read TGCAGTGCTAGAGATCGACACAGGGAAGGCACAGATACGCAGTATTTT.

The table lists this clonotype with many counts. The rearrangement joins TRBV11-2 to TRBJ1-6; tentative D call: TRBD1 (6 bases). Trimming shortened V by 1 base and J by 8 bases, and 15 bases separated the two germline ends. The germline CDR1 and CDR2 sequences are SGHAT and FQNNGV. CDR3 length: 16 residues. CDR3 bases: TGTGCCAGCAGCTTAGCCGGACGGGGGGCGGATTCACCCCTCCACTTT. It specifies CASSLAGRGADSPLHF.

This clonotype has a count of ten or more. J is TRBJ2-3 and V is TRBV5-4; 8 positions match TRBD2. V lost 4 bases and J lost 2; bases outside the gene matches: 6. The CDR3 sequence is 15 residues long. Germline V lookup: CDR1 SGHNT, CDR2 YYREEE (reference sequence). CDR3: CASSLRGAATDTQYF. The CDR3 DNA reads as TGTGCCAGCAGCCTGCGGGGGGCCGCCACAGATACGCAGTATTTT.

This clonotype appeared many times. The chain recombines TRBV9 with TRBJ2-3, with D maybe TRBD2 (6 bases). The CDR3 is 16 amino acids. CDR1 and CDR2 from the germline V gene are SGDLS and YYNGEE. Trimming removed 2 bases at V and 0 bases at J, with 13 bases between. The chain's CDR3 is CASSVRAGRSTDTQYF. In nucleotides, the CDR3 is TGTGCCAGCAGCGTTCGAGCCGGGAGAAGCACAGATACGCAGTATTTT.

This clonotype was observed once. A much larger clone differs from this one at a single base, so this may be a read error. For the CDR3, the DNA is TGTGCCATCAGTGACTTGCCGAGGGCAACTACATACGTCTACACCTTC. Protein product: CAISDLPRATTYVYTF. The chain combines TRBV10-3 with TRBJ1-2; D gene unclear. V lost 3 bases, J lost 10 bases, and 24 bases lay in between. CDR3 length equals 16 residues. The V gene's germline CDR1 is ENHRY and CDR2 SYGVKD.

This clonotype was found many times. CDR3: CASSSVGGMQEKLFF. The CDR3 DNA sequence: TGTGCCAGCAGCTCTGTCGGGGGGATGCAGGAAAAACTGTTTTTT. This sequence joins TRBV7-9 and TRBJ1-4; weak D call: TRBD1 (5 bases). This CDR3 has 15 amino acids. Deletions cut 4 bases from V and 8 bases from J, with 17 bases between. The V gene's germline CDR1 is SEHNR and CDR2 FQNEAQ (reference sequence).

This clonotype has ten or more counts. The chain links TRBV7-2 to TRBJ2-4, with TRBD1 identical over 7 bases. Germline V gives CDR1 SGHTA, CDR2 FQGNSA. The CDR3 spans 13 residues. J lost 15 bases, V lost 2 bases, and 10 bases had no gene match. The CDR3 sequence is CASSLLGDSARYF. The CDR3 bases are TGTGCCAGCAGCTTACTGGGGGACAGTGCACGGTACTTC.

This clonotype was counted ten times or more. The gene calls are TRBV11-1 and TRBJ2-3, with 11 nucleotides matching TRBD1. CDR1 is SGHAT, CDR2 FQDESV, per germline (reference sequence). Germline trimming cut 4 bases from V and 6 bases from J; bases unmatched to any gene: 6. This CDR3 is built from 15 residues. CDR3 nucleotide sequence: TGTGCCAGCAGCTCAAGGACAGGGGGCGTGGATACGCAGTATTTT. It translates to CASSSRTGGVDTQYF.

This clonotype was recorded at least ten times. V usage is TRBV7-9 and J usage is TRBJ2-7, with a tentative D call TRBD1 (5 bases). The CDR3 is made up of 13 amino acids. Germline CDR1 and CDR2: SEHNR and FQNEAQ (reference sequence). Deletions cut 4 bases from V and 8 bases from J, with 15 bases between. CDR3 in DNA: TGTGCCAGCAGCTCAGACAGATCTTCAAAGCAGTACTTC. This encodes CASSSDRSSKQYF.

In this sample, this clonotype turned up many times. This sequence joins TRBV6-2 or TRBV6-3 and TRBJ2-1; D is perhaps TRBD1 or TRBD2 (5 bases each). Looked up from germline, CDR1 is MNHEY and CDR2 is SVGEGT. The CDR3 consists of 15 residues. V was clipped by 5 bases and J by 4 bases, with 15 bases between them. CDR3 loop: CASSGRAGEYNEQFF. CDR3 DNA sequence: TGTGCCAGCAGTGGCAGGGCTGGGGAGTACAATGAGCAGTTCTTC.

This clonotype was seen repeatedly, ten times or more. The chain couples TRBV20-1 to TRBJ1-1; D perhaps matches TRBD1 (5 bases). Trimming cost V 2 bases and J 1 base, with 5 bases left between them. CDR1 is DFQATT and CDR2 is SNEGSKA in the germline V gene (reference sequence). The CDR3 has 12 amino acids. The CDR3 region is CSARQGNTEAFF. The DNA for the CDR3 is TGCAGTGCTAGACAGGGGAACACTGAAGCTTTCTTT.

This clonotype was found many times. The CDR3 DNA reads as TGTGCCACCAGCAGAGATATGGGGCAGGGGGCCGGGACCCAGTACTTC. Residues: CATSRDMGQGAGTQYF. The chain has TRBV15 and TRBJ2-5; 8 bases line up with TRBD1. Germline trimming cut 0 bases from V and 7 bases from J; bases unmatched to any gene: 10. The length of the CDR3 is 16 residues. The germline gives CDR1 LNHNV, CDR2 YYDKDF (reference sequence).

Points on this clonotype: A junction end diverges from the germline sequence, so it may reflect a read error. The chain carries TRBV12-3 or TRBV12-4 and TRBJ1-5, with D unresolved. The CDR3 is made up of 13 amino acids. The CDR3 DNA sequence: TGTGCCAGCAGTTTTGACGGCTATCAGCCCCAGAATTTT. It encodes CASSFDGYQPQNF.

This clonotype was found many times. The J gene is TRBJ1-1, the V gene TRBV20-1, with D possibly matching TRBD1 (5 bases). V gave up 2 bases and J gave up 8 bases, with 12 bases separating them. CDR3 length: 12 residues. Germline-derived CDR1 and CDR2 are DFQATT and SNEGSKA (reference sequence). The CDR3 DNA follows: TGCAGTGCTAGATCCCCACAGGTGGAAGCTTTCTTT. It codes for CSARSPQVEAFF.

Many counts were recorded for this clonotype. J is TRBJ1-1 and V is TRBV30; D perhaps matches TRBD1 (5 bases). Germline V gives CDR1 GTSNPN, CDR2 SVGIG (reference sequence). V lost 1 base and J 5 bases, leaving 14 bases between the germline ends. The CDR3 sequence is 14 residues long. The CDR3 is CAWSAGRERTEAFF. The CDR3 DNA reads TGTGCCTGGAGTGCGGGACGAGAGCGGACTGAAGCTTTCTTT.